This TCR beta chain came from a study of OX40 agonist ivuxolimab in advanced cancers. Looking at the study overall: At 0.01 to 10 mg/kg, ivuxolimab was administered intravenously to patients every 2 weeks.

Trimming cost V 4 bases and J 4 bases, with 10 bases left between them. CDR1 and CDR2 (germline): MDHEN, SYDVKM. The CDR3 runs 13 residues. Using immunoSEQ multiplex PCR, the repertoire was profiled, and TCRdb retains in-frame clones only, with some absent. The table lists about 95,000 clones, approximately 85% of them singletons. The rearrangement joins TRBV28 to TRBJ1-2; maybe TRBD1 (5 bases). The TCR sequence derives from an adult with an advanced solid tumor such as melanoma, head and neck, liver or kidney cancer. This specimen consisted of CD4+ or CD8+ T cells sorted from blood, obtained in a trial of the OX40 agonist ivuxolimab. The CDR3, as DNA: TGTGCCAGCAGTTGGGGGGACCGCTATGGCTACACCTTC. Translated, it gives CASSWGDRYGYTF.